This T cell receptor (beta chain) was sequenced during a study of cytomegalovirus exposure and HLA in healthy donors. Both 60 Vbeta primers and 13 Jbeta primers went into the PCR. Produced via immunoSEQ multiplex PCR; TCRdb's table is partial and in-frame only. This table holds approximately 120,000 clones, 70% to 85% found once. The CDR3 length is 14 residues. The germline V gene encodes CDR1 ENHRY and CDR2 SYGVKD. The ends were cut back, 10 bases at V and 3 bases at J, with 15 bases in the middle. The sample taken for sequencing was PBMCs. V usage is TRBV10-3 and J usage is TRBJ2-2; maybe TRBD1 (6 bases). The clonotype originates from a woman in her forties in good health and CMV-seropositive. The CDR3, as DNA: TGTGCCACCCTCGACAGGCTCGACACCGGGGAGCTGTTTTTT. It codes for CATLDRLDTGELFF.